Listed below are T cell receptor beta chains from one sample, sequenced in a study of blood T cell repertoires in COVID-19. The assay was immunoSEQ multiplex PCR, and TCRdb's table has in-frame clones only and misses some. The sample includes approximately 69,000 clones, roughly 73% of them seen just once. Sequencing was carried out using peripheral blood. Receptors originate from a human donor in a cohort sampled during active COVID-19. Each CDR3 is given without its conserved first and last residue. D genes are given only for firm matches.

J	D	V	CDR3
TRBJ2-2	NA	TRBV18	ASSPGADPNTGELF
TRBJ2-5	TRBD1	TRBV5-1	ASSTGTGGETQY
TRBJ2-1	TRBD2	TRBV3-1/TRBV3-2	ASSQEGLAGGLSNEQF
TRBJ2-7	NA	TRBV12-3/TRBV12-4	ASSLLVLYEQY
TRBJ2-4	TRBD1	TRBV6-2/TRBV6-3	ASSYPGGNIQY
TRBJ1-3	TRBD1	TRBV7-2	ASSLEGGAGNTIY
TRBJ2-2	NA	TRBV4-1	ASSQDAQGRTGELF
TRBJ2-1	TRBD1	TRBV2	ASGSRTGNYNEQF
TRBJ2-3	NA	TRBV25-1	ATRAPGGTDTQY
TRBJ2-3	TRBD1	TRBV18	ASSLDRGRDTQY
TRBJ1-1	NA	TRBV11-2	ASSLGGGVTEAF
TRBJ2-1	NA	TRBV27	ASSLSGQSYNEQF
TRBJ2-3	NA	TRBV4-2	ASSQEGGDTQY
TRBJ1-2	TRBD1	TRBV10-2	ASSETGVNYGYT
TRBJ2-3	NA	TRBV12-2	ASRLDRGRAQY
TRBJ2-3	NA	TRBV10-1	ASSGQVTDTQY
TRBJ1-5	TRBD1	TRBV6-5	ASSPTGGNQPQH
TRBJ1-6	TRBD1	TRBV11-1	ASTFGPGQGNSPLH
TRBJ2-3	TRBD2	TRBV9	ASSVGLAGAGFDTQY
TRBJ1-2	TRBD1	TRBV6-1	ASSETGGDYGYT
TRBJ1-1	NA	TRBV5-5	ASSLKGVREAF
TRBJ2-1	TRBD2	TRBV5-4	ASSLGGRTFYNEQF
TRBJ2-5	NA	TRBV12-3/TRBV12-4	ASSPSDWTQY
TRBJ2-3	NA	TRBV11-1	ASNLGVDSTDTQY